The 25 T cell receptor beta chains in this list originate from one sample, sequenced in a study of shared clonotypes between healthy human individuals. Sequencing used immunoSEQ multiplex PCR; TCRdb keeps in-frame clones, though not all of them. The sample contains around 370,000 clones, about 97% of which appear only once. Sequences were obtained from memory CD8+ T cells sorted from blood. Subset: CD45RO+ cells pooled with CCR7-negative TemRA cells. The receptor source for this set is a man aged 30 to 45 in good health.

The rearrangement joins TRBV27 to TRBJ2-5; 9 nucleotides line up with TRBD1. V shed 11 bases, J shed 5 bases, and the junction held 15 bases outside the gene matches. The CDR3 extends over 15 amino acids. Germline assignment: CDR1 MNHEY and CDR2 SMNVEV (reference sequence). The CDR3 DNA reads TGTGCCCGGAAAGGGGGACAGGGAGCTGGGGAGACCCAGTACTTC. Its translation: CARKGGQGAGETQYF.

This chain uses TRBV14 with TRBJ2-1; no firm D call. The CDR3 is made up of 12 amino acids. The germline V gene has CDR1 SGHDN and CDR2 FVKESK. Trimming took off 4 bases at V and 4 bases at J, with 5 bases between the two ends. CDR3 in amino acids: CASSRLYNEQFF. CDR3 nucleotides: TGTGCCAGCAGCCGGTTGTACAATGAGCAGTTCTTC.

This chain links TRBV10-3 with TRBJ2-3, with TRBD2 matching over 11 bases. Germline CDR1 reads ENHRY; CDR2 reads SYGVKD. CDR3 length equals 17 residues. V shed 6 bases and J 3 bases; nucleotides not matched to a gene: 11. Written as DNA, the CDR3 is TGTGCCATCAGCGGCCCCACTAGCGGGAGTCTAACAGATACGCAGTATTTT. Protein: CAISGPTSGSLTDTQYF.

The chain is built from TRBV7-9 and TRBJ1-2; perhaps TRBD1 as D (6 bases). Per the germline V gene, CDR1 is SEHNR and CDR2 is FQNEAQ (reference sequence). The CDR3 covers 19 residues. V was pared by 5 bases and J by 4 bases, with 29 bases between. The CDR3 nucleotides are TGTGCCAGCAGCCAAGCTAAAGGGACAACCCGCCCCGGGTTCTATGGCTACACCTTC. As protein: CASSQAKGTTRPGFYGYTF. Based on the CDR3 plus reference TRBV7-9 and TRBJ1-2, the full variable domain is DTGVSQNPRHKITKRGQNVTFRCDPISEHNRLYWYRQTLGQGPEFLTYFQNEAQLEKSRLLSDRFSAERPKGSFSTLEIQRTEQGDSAMYLCASSQAKGTTRPGFYGYTFGSGTRLTVV.

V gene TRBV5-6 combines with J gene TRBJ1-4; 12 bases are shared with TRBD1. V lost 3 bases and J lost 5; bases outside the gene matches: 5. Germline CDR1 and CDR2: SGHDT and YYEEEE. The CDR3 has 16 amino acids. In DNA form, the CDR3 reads TGTGCCAGCAGCTCCGGGGACAGGGGGCGAAATGAAAAACTGTTTTTT. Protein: CASSSGDRGRNEKLFF. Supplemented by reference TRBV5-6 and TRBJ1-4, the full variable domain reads DAGVTQSPTHLIKTRGQQVTLRCSPKSGHDTVSWYQQALGQGPQFIFQYYEEEERQRGNFPDRFSGHQFPNYSSELNVNALLLGDSALYLCASSSGDRGRNEKLFFGSGTQLSVL.

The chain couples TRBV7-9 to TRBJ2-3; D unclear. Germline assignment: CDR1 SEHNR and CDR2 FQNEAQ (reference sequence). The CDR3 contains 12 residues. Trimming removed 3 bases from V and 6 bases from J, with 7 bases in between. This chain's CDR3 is CASSFNIDTQYF. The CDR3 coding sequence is TGTGCCAGCAGCTTTAACATCGATACGCAGTATTTT. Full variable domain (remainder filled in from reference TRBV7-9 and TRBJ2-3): DTGVSQNPRHKITKRGQNVTFRCDPISEHNRLYWYRQTLGQGPEFLTYFQNEAQLEKSRLLSDRFSAERPKGSFSTLEIQRTEQGDSAMYLCASSFNIDTQYFGPGTRLTVL.

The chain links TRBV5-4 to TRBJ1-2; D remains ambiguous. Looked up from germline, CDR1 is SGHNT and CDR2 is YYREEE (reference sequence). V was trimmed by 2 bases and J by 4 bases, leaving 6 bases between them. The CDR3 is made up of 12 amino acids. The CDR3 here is CASSFGSYGYTF. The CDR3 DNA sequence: TGTGCCAGCAGCTTCGGCAGCTATGGCTACACCTTC.

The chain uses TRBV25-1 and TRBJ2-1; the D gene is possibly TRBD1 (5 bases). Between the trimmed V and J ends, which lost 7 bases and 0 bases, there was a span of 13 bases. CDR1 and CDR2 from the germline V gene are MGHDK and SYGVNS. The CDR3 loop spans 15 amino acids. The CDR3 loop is CASKDHRFSYNEQFF. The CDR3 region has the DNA TGTGCCAGCAAGGACCACAGGTTCTCCTACAATGAGCAGTTCTTC.

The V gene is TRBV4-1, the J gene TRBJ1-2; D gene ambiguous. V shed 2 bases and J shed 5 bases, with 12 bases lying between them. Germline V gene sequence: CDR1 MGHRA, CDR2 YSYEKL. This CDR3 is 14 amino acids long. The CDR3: CASSQPLLGYGYTF. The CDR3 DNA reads TGCGCCAGCAGCCAACCCTTACTGGGGTATGGCTACACCTTC.

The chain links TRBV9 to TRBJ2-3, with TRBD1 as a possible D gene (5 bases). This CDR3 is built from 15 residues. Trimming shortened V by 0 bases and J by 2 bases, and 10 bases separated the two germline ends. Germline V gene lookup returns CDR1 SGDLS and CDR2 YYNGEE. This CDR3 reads CASSVGVRDTDTQYF. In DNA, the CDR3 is TGTGCCAGCAGCGTAGGAGTCAGGGACACAGATACGCAGTATTTT.

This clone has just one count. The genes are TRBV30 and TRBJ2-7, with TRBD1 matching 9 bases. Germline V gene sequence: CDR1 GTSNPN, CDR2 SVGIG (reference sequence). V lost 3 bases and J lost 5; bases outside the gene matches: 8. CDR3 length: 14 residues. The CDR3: CAWSSGTGWDEQYF. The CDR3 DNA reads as TGTGCCTGGAGCTCCGGGACAGGGTGGGACGAGCAGTACTTC.

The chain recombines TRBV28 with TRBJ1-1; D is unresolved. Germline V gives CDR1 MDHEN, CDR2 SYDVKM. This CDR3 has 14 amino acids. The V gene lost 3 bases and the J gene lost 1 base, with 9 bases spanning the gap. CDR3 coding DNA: TGTGCCAGCAGTTTGGTTCCGAAGAACACTGAAGCTTTCTTT. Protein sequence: CASSLVPKNTEAFF.

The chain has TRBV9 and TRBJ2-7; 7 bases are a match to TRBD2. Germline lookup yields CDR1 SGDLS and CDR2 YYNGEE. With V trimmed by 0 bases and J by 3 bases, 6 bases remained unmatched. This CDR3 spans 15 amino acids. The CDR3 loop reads CASSVGLAVVYEQYF. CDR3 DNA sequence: TGTGCCAGCAGCGTAGGTCTAGCGGTGGTCTACGAGCAGTACTTC.

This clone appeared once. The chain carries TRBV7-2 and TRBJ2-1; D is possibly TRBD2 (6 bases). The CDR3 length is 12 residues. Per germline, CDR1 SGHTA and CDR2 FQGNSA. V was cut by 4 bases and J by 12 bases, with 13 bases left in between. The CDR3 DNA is TGTGCCAGCAGCTCCCCGGCGGAGGGGCAGTTCTTC. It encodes CASSSPAEGQFF.

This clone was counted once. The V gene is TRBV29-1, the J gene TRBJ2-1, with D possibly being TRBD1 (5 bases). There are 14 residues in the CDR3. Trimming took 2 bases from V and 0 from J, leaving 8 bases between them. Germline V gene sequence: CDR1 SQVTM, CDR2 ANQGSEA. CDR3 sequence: CSVEIRVSYNEQFF. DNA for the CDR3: TGCAGCGTTGAAATCAGGGTCTCCTACAATGAGCAGTTCTTC.

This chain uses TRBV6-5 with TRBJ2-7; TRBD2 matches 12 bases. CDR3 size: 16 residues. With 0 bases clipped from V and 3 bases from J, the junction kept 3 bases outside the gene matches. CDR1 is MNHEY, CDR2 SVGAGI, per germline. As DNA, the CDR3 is TGTGCCAGCAGTTACTCGACTAGCGGGAGACACTACGAGCAGTACTTC. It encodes CASSYSTSGRHYEQYF.

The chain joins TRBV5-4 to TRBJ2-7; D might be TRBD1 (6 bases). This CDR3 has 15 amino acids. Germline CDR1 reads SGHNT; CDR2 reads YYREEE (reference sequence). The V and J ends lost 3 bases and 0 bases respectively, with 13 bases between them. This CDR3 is CASSYNRAVSYEQYF. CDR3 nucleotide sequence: TGTGCCAGCAGCTATAACAGGGCGGTCTCCTACGAGCAGTACTTC.

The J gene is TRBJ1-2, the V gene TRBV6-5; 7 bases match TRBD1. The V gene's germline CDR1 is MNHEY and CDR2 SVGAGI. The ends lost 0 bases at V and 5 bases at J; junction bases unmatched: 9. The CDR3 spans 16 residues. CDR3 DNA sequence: TGTGCCAGCAGTTACTCGAGATTCTGGGGACAGTATGGCTACACCTTC. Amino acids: CASSYSRFWGQYGYTF.

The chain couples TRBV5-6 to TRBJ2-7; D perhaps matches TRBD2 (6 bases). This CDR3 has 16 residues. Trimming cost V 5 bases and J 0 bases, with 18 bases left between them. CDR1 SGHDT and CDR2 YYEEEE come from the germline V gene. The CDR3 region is CASSREFSHLSYEQYF. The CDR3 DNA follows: TGTGCCAGCAGTCGGGAGTTTTCTCACCTCTCCTACGAGCAGTACTTC.

The CDR3 protein is CARERGRVYTDTQYF. CDR3 coding DNA: TGTGCCAGGGAACGGGGGCGGGTGTACACAGATACGCAGTATTTT. This sequence joins TRBV5-3 and TRBJ2-3, with D tentatively TRBD1 or TRBD2 (6 bases each). TRBV5-3 is placed among ORFs of uncertain function. V lost 8 bases and J lost 2, with 18 bases in between. This CDR3 has 15 residues.

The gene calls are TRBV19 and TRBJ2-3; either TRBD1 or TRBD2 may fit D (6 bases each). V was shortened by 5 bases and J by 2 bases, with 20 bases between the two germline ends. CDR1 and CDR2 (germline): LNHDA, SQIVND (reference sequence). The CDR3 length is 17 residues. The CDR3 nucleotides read TGTGCCAGTAGTCCCGATGGGCGGAGGGGACACACAGATACGCAGTATTTT. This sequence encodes CASSPDGRRGHTDTQYF. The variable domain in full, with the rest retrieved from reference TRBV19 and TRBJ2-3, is DGGITQSPKYLFRKEGQNVTLSCEQNLNHDAMYWYRQDPGQGLRLIYYSQIVNDFQKGDIAEGYSVSREKKESFPLTVTSAQKNPTAFYLCASSPDGRRGHTDTQYFGPGTRLTVL.

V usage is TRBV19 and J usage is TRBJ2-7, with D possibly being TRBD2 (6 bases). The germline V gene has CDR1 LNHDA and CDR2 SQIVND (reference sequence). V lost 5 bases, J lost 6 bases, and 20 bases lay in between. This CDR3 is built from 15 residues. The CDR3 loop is CASSGRTGVSAEQYF. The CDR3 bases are TGTGCCAGTAGTGGGCGTACGGGAGTGTCGGCCGAGCAGTACTTC.

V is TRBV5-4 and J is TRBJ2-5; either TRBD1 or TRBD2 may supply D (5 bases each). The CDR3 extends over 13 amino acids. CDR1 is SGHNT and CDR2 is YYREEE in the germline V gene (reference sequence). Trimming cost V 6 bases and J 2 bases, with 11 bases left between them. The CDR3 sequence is CASNPGPQETQYF. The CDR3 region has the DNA TGTGCCAGCAATCCGGGACCACAAGAGACCCAGTACTTC.

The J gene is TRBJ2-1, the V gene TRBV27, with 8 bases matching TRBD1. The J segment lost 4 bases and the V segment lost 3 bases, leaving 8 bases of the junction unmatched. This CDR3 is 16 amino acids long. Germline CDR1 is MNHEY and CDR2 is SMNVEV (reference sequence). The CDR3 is CASSFSWTGKYNEQFF. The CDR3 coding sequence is TGTGCCAGCAGTTTCTCCTGGACAGGGAAATACAATGAGCAGTTCTTC.

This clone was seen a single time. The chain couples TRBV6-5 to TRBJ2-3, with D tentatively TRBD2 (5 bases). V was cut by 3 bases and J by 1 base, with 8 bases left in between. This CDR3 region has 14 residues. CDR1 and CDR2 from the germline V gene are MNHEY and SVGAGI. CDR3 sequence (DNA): TGTGCCAGCAGTTATTCAGCGGGCACAGATACGCAGTATTTT. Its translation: CASSYSAGTDTQYF.